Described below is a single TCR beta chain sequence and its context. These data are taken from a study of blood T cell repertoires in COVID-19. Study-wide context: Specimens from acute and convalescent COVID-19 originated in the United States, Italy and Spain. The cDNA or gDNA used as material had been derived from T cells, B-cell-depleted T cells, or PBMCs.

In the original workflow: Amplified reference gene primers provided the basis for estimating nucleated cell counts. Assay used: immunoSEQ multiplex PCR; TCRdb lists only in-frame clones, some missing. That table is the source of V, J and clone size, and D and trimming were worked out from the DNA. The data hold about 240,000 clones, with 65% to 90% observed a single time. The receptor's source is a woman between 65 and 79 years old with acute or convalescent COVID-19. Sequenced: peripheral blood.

The CDR3 DNA sequence: TGTGCCAGCAGCCCCCAGGGGGCGAATGGAAACACCATATATTTT. Protein sequence: CASSPQGANGNTIYF. The rearrangement uses TRBV7-2 and TRBJ1-3; TRBD1 matches 8 bases. The CDR3 has 15 residues. Trimming removed 5 bases from V and 3 bases from J; junction bases left unmatched: 6. Germline lookup yields CDR1 SGHTA and CDR2 FQGNSA.